The 5 T cell receptor beta chains listed next were all sequenced from one sample in a study of identical twins. TCRdb re-analysed the 5' RACE reads in MiXCR, keeping a single row per CDR3 protein. The sample includes approximately 280,000 distinct CDR3 sequences, about 8.9% of them seen just once. The sample also formed part of further work on yellow fever vaccine responses in identical twins.

Input material: memory (CD45RO+) T cells sorted from blood. All receptors derive from a woman younger than 35 in good health.

This clonotype came up many times. The chain recombines TRBV6-5 with TRBJ2-5; no firm D call. Germline CDR1 reads MNHEY; CDR2 reads SVGAGI. V shed 6 bases and J shed 2 bases, with 19 bases lying between them. The length of the CDR3 is 16 residues. CDR3 sequence (DNA): TGTGCCAGCAGACTCGGTAGCTTCACCGTTCAAGAGACCCAGTACTTC. It encodes CASRLGSFTVQETQYF.

The CDR3 is CSARGGLAGGAQETQYF. As DNA, the CDR3 is TGCAGTGCTAGAGGGGGACTAGCGGGAGGCGCTCAAGAGACCCAGTACTTC. The chain is built from TRBV20-1 and TRBJ2-5; 15 bases line up with TRBD2. The CDR3 is 17 amino acids. Germline CDR1 DFQATT, CDR2 SNEGSKA (reference sequence). The J segment lost 2 bases and the V segment lost 1 base, leaving 5 bases of the junction unmatched.

This clonotype was observed a handful of times. CDR3 DNA: TGCAGCGTTAAAAAAACCACTGAAGCTTTCTTT. This encodes CSVKKTTEAFF. This chain joins TRBV29-1 and TRBJ1-1; D is unresolved. Looked up from germline, CDR1 is SQVTM and CDR2 is ANQGSEA. Between the trimmed V and J ends, which lost 5 bases and 4 bases, there was a span of 8 bases. The CDR3 is made up of 11 amino acids.

J is TRBJ2-7 and V is TRBV27, with 9 bases aligning to TRBD2. Germline V CDR1 and CDR2: MNHEY, SMNVEV (reference sequence). J lost 1 base, V lost 6 bases, and 7 bases had no gene match. CDR3 size: 15 residues. CDR3 sequence (DNA): TGTGCCAGCAGGCCCATGACTAGCGGTTCCTACGAGCAGTACTTC. It specifies CASRPMTSGSYEQYF.

Only a few counts were recorded for this clonotype. The chain links TRBV20-1 to TRBJ2-3; the D gene could be TRBD1 or TRBD2 (5 bases each). V gave up 6 bases and J gave up 1 base, with 11 bases separating them. Germline V CDR1 and CDR2: DFQATT, SNEGSKA (reference sequence). The CDR3 runs 13 residues. Here the CDR3 reads CSARTGRTDTQYF. The CDR3 DNA is TGCAGTGCCAGAACGGGGCGCACAGATACGCAGTATTTT.